This T cell receptor beta chain emerged from a study of identifying expanded T cells in peripheral blood. Sequenced by immunoSEQ multiplex PCR; TCRdb stores in-frame clones only, minus some. The data contain over 80,000 clones, around 88% of them seen just once; the ten biggest clones take up 5.5% to 6.5%. Worth noting for this clone: No antigen is known for it.

Study-wide results and caveats: Variance in clone template counts between approximately two-week samples significantly increased with total template count across all healthy donors.

No infections or other immune events were documented during collection. The germline V gene has CDR1 LGHNT and CDR2 FRNRAP. The CDR3 length is 17 residues. V was trimmed by 0 bases and J by 8 bases, leaving 22 bases between them. The receptor was derived from a person aged 18 to 70 in good health. Sample: blood. The chain links TRBV12-5 to TRBJ1-1; maybe TRBD1 (5 bases). The chain's CDR3 is CASGLVRLDSGQPEAFF. As DNA, the CDR3 is TGTGCTAGTGGTTTGGTCCGACTAGACAGTGGACAACCCGAAGCTTTCTTT.